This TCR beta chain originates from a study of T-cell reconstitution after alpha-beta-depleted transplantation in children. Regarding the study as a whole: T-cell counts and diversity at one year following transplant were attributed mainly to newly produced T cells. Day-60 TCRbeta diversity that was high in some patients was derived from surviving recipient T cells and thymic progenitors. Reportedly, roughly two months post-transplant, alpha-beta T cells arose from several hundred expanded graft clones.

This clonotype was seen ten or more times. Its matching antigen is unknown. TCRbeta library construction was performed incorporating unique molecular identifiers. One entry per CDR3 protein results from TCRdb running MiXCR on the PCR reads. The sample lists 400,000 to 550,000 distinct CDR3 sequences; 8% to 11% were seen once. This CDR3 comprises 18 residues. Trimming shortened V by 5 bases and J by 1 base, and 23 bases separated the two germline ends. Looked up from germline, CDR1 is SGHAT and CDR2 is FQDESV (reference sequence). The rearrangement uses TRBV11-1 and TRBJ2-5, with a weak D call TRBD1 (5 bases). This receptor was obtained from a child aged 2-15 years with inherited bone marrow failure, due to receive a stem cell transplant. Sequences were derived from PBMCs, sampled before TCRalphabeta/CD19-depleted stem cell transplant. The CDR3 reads CASSQDLVLDSFQETQYF. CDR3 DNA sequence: TGTGCCAGCAGCCAAGACCTAGTATTAGACAGTTTCCAAGAGACCCAGTACTTC.